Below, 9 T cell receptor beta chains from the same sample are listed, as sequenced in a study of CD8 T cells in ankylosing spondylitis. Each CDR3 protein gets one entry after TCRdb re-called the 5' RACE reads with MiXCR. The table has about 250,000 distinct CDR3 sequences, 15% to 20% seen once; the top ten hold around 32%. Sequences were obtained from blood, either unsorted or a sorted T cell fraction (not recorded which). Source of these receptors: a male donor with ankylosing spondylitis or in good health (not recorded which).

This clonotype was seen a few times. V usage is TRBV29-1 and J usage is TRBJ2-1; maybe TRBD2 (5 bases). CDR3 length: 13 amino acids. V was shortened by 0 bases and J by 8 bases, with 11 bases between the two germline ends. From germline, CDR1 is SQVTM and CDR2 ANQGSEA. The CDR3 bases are TGCAGCGTTGAAGAGACTATTTCGGATGAGCAGTTCTTC. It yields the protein CSVEETISDEQFF.

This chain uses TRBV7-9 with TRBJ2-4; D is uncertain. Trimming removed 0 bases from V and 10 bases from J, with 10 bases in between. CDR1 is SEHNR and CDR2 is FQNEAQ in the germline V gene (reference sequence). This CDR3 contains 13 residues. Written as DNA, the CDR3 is TGTGCCAGCAGCTTAGCTCCCAGGAAAATTCAGTACTTC. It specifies CASSLAPRKIQYF.

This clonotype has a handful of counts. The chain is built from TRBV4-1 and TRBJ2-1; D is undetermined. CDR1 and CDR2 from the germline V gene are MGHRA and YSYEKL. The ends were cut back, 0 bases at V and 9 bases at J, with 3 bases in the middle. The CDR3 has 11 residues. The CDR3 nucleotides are TGCGCCAGCAGCCAAGAAGTTGAGCAGTTCTTC. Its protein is CASSQEVEQFF.

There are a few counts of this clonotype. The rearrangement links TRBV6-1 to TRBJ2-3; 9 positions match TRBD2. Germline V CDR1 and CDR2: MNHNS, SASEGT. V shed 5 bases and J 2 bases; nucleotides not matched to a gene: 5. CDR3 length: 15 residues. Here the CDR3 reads CASSRTSAATDTQYF. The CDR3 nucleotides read TGTGCCAGCAGTCGGACTAGCGCAGCCACAGATACGCAGTATTTT.

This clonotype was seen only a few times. The CDR3 DNA follows: TGTGCCAGCAGCTTAGTGATTTTTACCCTGAAACATACCACAGATACGCAGTATTTT. This translates into CASSLVIFTLKHTTDTQYF. The rearrangement joins TRBV11-1 to TRBJ2-3; D gene unclear. Per germline, CDR1 SGHAT and CDR2 FQDESV (reference sequence). The CDR3 contains 19 residues. Trimming removed 1 base at V and 2 bases at J, with 22 bases between.

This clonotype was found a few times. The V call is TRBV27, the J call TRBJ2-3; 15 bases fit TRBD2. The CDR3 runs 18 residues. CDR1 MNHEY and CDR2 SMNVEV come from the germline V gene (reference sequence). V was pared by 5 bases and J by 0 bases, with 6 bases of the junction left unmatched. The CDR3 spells CASSLGLAGGGSTDTQYF. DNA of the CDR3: TGTGCCAGCAGTCTCGGACTAGCGGGAGGGGGCAGCACAGATACGCAGTATTTT.

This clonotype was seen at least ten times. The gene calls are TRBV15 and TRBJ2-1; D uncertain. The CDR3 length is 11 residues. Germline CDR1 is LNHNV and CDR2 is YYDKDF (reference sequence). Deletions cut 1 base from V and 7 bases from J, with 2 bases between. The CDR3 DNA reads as TGTGCCACCAGCAGAGCTAATGAGCAGTTCTTC. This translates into CATSRANEQFF.

CDR3 in amino acids: CASSFQGSGTNEKLFF. The CDR3 nucleotides read TGTGCCAGCAGCTTTCAAGGGTCTGGAACTAATGAAAAACTGTTTTTT. The V call is TRBV7-9, the J call TRBJ1-4; D is ambiguous. Deletions cut 3 bases from V and 1 base from J, with 12 bases between. Germline assignment: CDR1 SEHNR and CDR2 FQNEAQ (reference sequence). The CDR3 is 16 amino acids.

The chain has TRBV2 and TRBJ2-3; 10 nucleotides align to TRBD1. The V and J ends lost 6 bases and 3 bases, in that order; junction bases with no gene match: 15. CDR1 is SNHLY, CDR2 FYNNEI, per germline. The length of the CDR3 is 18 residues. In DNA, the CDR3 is TGTGCCAGCAGGAATACCGATTATGACAGGGGGCCGACAGATACGCAGTATTTT. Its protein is CASRNTDYDRGPTDTQYF.